One sample yielded the 22 T cell receptor beta chains listed below, sequenced in a study of shared clonotypes between healthy human individuals. Sequencing was performed with immunoSEQ multiplex PCR; in TCRdb, only in-frame clones are kept and a portion is missing. The sample holds around 1.9 million clones, 90% to 95% seen once. Selected positively for CCR7 and CD45RO-negative, naive CD8 cells excluded terminally differentiated effector memory CD45RA+ cells. The sample comprised naive CD8+ T cells from PBMCs. These receptors all come from a man aged 18 to 29 in good health. Some clones in this sample may be carry-over from other donors' samples.

The V gene is TRBV28, the J gene TRBJ2-7; TRBD1 agrees at 7 bases. Looked up from germline, CDR1 is MDHEN and CDR2 is SYDVKM. The CDR3 runs to 16 residues. Trimming removed 3 bases from V and 3 bases from J; junction bases left unmatched: 11. DNA of the CDR3: TGTGCCAGCAGTTTGCCAGGGGGAGAAGCTGGCTACGAGCAGTACTTC. It translates to CASSLPGGEAGYEQYF.

This rearrangement joins TRBV13 to TRBJ2-1; 9 nucleotides line up with TRBD2. There are 16 residues in the CDR3. V shed 5 bases and J 5 bases; nucleotides not matched to a gene: 10. The germline V gene has CDR1 PRHDT and CDR2 FYEKMQ (reference sequence). The CDR3 bases are TGTGCCAGCAGCCTCAGGGCTAGCGGGATGGACAATGAGCAGTTCTTC. Protein: CASSLRASGMDNEQFF.

DNA for the CDR3: TGCGCCAGCAGCCAAGCCGGAAGTTTCGGGAATGAGCAGTTCTTC. This codes for CASSQAGSFGNEQFF. J is TRBJ2-1 and V is TRBV4-3; D gene unclear. There are 15 residues in the CDR3. V was pared by 1 base and J by 7 bases, with 14 bases between. The V gene's germline CDR1 is LGHNA and CDR2 YSLEER.

The V call is TRBV9, the J call TRBJ1-4; perhaps TRBD1 as D (5 bases). V lost 4 bases and J 3 bases, leaving 25 bases between the germline ends. Germline V gene data show CDR1 as SGDLS and CDR2 as YYNGEE. This CDR3 is built from 19 residues. CDR3 amino acids: CASSPVAVSWGASNEKLFF. The CDR3 DNA reads as TGTGCCAGCAGCCCCGTAGCCGTATCGTGGGGCGCCTCTAATGAAAAACTGTTTTTT.

The DNA for the CDR3 is TGTGCCAGCAGTGCGGCAGGGAGGTACAATGAGCAGTTCTTC. It translates to CASSAAGRYNEQFF. V and J are TRBV2 and TRBJ2-1; TRBD2 might be the D (6 bases). Germline V lookup: CDR1 SNHLY, CDR2 FYNNEI. The V gene lost 4 bases and the J gene lost 4 bases, with 11 bases spanning the gap. This CDR3 comprises 14 residues.

The chain is built from TRBV4-3 and TRBJ2-7, with a tentative D call TRBD1 (6 bases). The germline CDR1 and CDR2 sequences are LGHNA and YSLEER. Trimming left V 0 bases short and J 0 bases short, with 9 bases between. The CDR3 is 15 amino acids. As DNA, the CDR3 is TGCGCCAGCAGCCAAGAAGACAGGAGCTCCTACGAGCAGTACTTC. This codes for CASSQEDRSSYEQYF.

The rearrangement uses TRBV5-1 and TRBJ2-7; 8 bases are shared with TRBD2. Trimming removed 3 bases from V and 6 bases from J; junction bases left unmatched: 14. Germline V gene sequence: CDR1 SGHRS, CDR2 YFSETQ. The CDR3 consists of 16 residues. The CDR3 spells CASSSGEGGGMFEQYF. The DNA of the CDR3 is TGCGCCAGCAGCTCCGGGGAAGGCGGGGGGATGTTCGAGCAGTACTTC. The whole variable domain, filled in from reference TRBV5-1 and TRBJ2-7, reads KAGVTQTPRYLIKTRGQQVTLSCSPISGHRSVSWYQQTPGQGLQFLFEYFSETQRNKGNFPGRFSGRQFSNSRSEMNVSTLELGDSALYLCASSSGEGGGMFEQYFGPGTRLTVT.

The V call is TRBV7-3, the J call TRBJ1-2; D might be TRBD1 (5 bases). CDR1 and CDR2 from the germline V gene are SGHTA and FQGTGA. Trimming took off 2 bases at V and 14 bases at J, with 15 bases between the two ends. The CDR3 loop spans 12 amino acids. This CDR3 reads CASSLGGDYWTF. CDR3 sequence (DNA): TGTGCCAGCAGCTTAGGAGGGGACTATTGGACCTTC.

About this clone: The same CDR3 is also encoded by other DNA sequences in this sample. The chain recombines TRBV9 with TRBJ1-1; D is ambiguous. This CDR3 has 13 amino acids. V was pared by 2 bases and J by 5 bases, with 10 bases between. From germline, CDR1 is SGDLS and CDR2 YYNGEE. CDR3 residues: CASSVAGRTEAFF. The CDR3 DNA sequence: TGTGCCAGCAGCGTCGCGGGCAGGACTGAAGCTTTCTTT.

This clone was seen a single time. The chain recombines TRBV9 with TRBJ2-1; D uncertain. Germline V lookup: CDR1 SGDLS, CDR2 YYNGEE. The CDR3 consists of 13 residues. V shed 3 bases and J shed 9 bases, with 13 bases lying between them. The CDR3 spells CASSEVLWGEQFF. The CDR3 nucleotides are TGTGCCAGCAGCGAGGTACTATGGGGTGAGCAGTTCTTC.

The chain combines TRBV28 with TRBJ1-4; 8 bases match TRBD1. The CDR3 spans 16 residues. Germline CDR1 and CDR2: MDHEN and SYDVKM. Trimming cost V 5 bases and J 4 bases; bases outside gene matches: 9. The CDR3 reads CASSKVQDRVNEKLFF. The DNA for the CDR3 is TGTGCCAGCAGTAAAGTTCAGGACAGGGTTAATGAAAAACTGTTTTTT.

As to this clone: Other DNA variants within this sample encode the same CDR3. The chain employs TRBV11-2 and TRBJ1-1; D unclear. With 1 base removed from V and 6 bases from J, the gap between germline ends came to 6 bases. The CDR3 is 12 residues long. Germline V gene data show CDR1 as SGHAT and CDR2 as FQNNGV. DNA of the CDR3: TGTGCCAGCAGCTTAGGGGGTCCTGAAGCTTTCTTT. This gives the protein CASSLGGPEAFF.

The DNA for the CDR3 is TGTGCCAGCAGTGAAGTTTCTAACTCCTACAATGAGCAGTTCTTC. Translating it yields CASSEVSNSYNEQFF. The genes are TRBV2 and TRBJ2-1, with D hard to call. V was cut by 1 base and J by 0 bases, with 7 bases left in between. The CDR3 length is 15 residues. Germline lookup yields CDR1 SNHLY and CDR2 FYNNEI.

The V gene is TRBV14, the J gene TRBJ2-7, with a possible D match to TRBD1 (5 bases). Germline CDR1 reads SGHDN; CDR2 reads FVKESK. V gave up 4 bases and J gave up 9 bases, with 22 bases separating them. The CDR3 is 15 amino acids. The CDR3 DNA reads as TGTGCCAGCAGCCCGTGGGGCTCGGCGGAAGATGCGCAGTACTTC. This translates into CASSPWGSAEDAQYF. Drawing the rest from reference TRBV14 and TRBJ2-7, the complete variable domain is EAGVTQFPSHSVIEKGQTVTLRCDPISGHDNLYWYRRVMGKEIKFLLHFVKESKQDESGMPNNRFLAERTGGTYSTLKVQPAELEDSGVYFCASSPWGSAEDAQYFGPGTRLTVT.

This rearrangement joins TRBV19 to TRBJ2-1; D unclear. Trimming shortened V by 7 bases and J by 0 bases, and 16 bases separated the two germline ends. The V gene's germline CDR1 is LNHDA and CDR2 SQIVND (reference sequence). This CDR3 comprises 16 residues. The CDR3 DNA follows: TGTGCCAGTAACTACTTCCACCCAGGCTCCTACAATGAGCAGTTCTTC. This gives the protein CASNYFHPGSYNEQFF.

The chain has TRBV19 and TRBJ2-1; the match to TRBD2 covers 8 bases. The CDR3 spans 14 residues. V shed 10 bases and J 3 bases; nucleotides not matched to a gene: 8. Germline loops: CDR1 LNHDA, CDR2 SQIVND (reference sequence). This chain's CDR3 is CAKPSGSHYNEQFF. CDR3 nucleotide sequence: TGTGCCAAACCGAGCGGGAGTCACTACAATGAGCAGTTCTTC.

The V and J genes are TRBV28 and TRBJ2-7; a weak D match, TRBD1 (5 bases). This CDR3 is 15 amino acids long. V lost 5 bases, J lost 7 bases, and 21 bases lay in between. Germline V lookup: CDR1 MDHEN, CDR2 SYDVKM. The CDR3 region has the DNA TGTGCCAGCAGTAGCCTGATCAGGGCCCTGGGGGAGCAGTACTTC. Amino acids: CASSSLIRALGEQYF. Drawing the rest from reference TRBV28 and TRBJ2-7, the complete variable domain is DVKVTQSSRYLVKRTGEKVFLECVQDMDHENMFWYRQDPGLGLRLIYFSYDVKMKEKGDIPEGYSVSREKKERFSLILESASTNQTSMYLCASSSLIRALGEQYFGPGTRLTVT.

This clone was detected only a few times. J is TRBJ1-1 and V is TRBV2; perhaps TRBD1 as D (5 bases). The CDR3 sequence is 15 residues long. Germline CDR1 is SNHLY and CDR2 is FYNNEI. V lost 4 bases, J lost 3 bases, and 15 bases lay in between. The CDR3 DNA reads as TGTGCCAGCAGTGGCGAGGGGATGGAGGACACTGAAGCTTTCTTT. Protein: CASSGEGMEDTEAFF.

The chain couples TRBV10-3 to TRBJ2-3, with 7 bases fitting TRBD1. Germline CDR1 and CDR2: ENHRY and SYGVKD. The CDR3 covers 16 residues. V lost 5 bases, J lost 6 bases, and 14 bases stayed unmatched. The CDR3 DNA reads TGTGCCATCAGTTACTCCGGGACAGACGTTTCCGATACGCAGTATTTT. Amino acids: CAISYSGTDVSDTQYF.

This clone has only one observation. The chain has TRBV5-1 and TRBJ2-7, with D perhaps matching TRBD1 (7 bases). Germline CDR1 reads SGHRS; CDR2 reads YFSETQ. Deletions cut 1 base from V and 2 bases from J, with 16 bases between. This CDR3 has 16 residues. The CDR3 reads CASSLNRGLIPYEQYF. The DNA for the CDR3 is TGCGCCAGCAGCTTGAACAGGGGACTCATTCCCTACGAGCAGTACTTC.

This chain links TRBV9 with TRBJ2-2, with TRBD2 identical over 15 bases. Germline V gene sequence: CDR1 SGDLS, CDR2 YYNGEE. After removal of 3 bases from V and 9 bases from J, the junction contained 9 bases not matched to a gene. CDR3 size: 17 residues. CDR3 coding DNA: TGTGCCAGCAGCGATGGACTAGCGGGAGGGCGAGTAAGGGAGCTGTTTTTT. It codes for CASSDGLAGGRVRELFF.

V usage is TRBV18 and J usage is TRBJ2-3; possibly TRBD1 for D (6 bases). Germline V gene data show CDR1 as KGHSH and CDR2 as LQKENI. The V end was cut by 3 bases, the J end by 0 bases, with 13 bases between. The length of the CDR3 is 16 residues. Here the CDR3 DNA reads TGTGCCAGCTCACCCCCGGACAGTCCTAGCACAGATACGCAGTATTTT. Translating gives CASSPPDSPSTDTQYF. The whole variable domain, remainder taken from reference TRBV18 and TRBJ2-3, is NAGVMQNPRHLVRRRGQEARLRCSPMKGHSHVYWYRQLPEEGLKFMVYLQKENIIDESGMPKERFSAEFPKEGPSILRIQQVVRGDSAAYFCASSPPDSPSTDTQYFGPGTRLTVL.